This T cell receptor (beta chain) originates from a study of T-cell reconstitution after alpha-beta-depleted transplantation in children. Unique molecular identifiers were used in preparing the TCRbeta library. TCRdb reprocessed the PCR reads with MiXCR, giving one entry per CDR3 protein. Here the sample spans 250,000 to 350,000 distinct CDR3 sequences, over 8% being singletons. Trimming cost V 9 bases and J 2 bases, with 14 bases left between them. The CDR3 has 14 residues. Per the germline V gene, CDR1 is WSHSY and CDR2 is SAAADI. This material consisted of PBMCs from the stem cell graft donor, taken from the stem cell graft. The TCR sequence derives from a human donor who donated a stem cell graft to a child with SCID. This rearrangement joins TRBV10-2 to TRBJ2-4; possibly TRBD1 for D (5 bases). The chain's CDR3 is CASCVDNSKNIQYF. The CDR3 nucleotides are TGCGCCAGTTGTGTGGACAACTCCAAAAACATTCAGTACTTC.